This T cell receptor beta chain was retrieved from a study of T cells after yellow fever vaccination. TCRdb redid the calling of the 5' RACE reads with MiXCR, one entry per CDR3 protein. The table has about 310,000 distinct CDR3 sequences, about 3.5% seen once; the top ten hold around 20%. This CDR3 is built from 16 residues. V lost 7 bases and J 4 bases, leaving 20 bases between the germline ends. Germline assignment: CDR1 MDHEN and CDR2 SYDVKM. This clonotype was counted many times. This receptor was identified in a man aged 18 to 30 who received the YFV17D yellow fever vaccine. V gene TRBV28 combines with J gene TRBJ2-1; D might be TRBD1 (6 bases). Source: PBMCs, taken on the day of the yellow fever booster vaccination. The CDR3 nucleotides are TGTGCCAGCACCTCGAAGGTGGGGACAAGATACAATGAGCAGTTCTTC. Its translation: CASTSKVGTRYNEQFF.